This entry lists 14 T cell receptor beta chains sequenced from one sample in a study of CD8+CD57+ T cells in acquired aplastic anemia (dated by TCRdb to 2016 to 2019). TCRdb shows the sequencer as Illumina HiSeq 2000. Profiling of TCR beta VDJ combinations and CDR3 sequences used genomic DNA as the template. The public reads were reprocessed in TCRdb via fastp at Q25 and MiXCR, keeping in-frame beta chains. One record per CDR3 amino acid sequence lists the most common genes and DNA. Within this sample are 400,000 to 450,000 distinct CDR3 sequences, with 65% to 80% of them counted one time only. The ten largest account for under 4.5% of the sample. Sequencing used sorted CD4+, CD8+, or CD8+CD57+ T cells (not recorded which) from PBMCs. The receptors derive from a human donor in good health, serving as a control.

In the case of this clonotype: The conserved phenylalanine or tryptophan is not found at the CDR3 terminus, so this likely reflects a read error. This chain connects TRBV5-1 to TRBJ1-6; 7 nucleotides match TRBD1. In germline, CDR1 is SGHRS, CDR2 YFSETQ. The CDR3 has 14 residues. The CDR3 spells CASSLDATGRPLHL. The CDR3 DNA is TGTGCCAGCAGCTTAGACGCGACAGGGCGACCCCTCCACCTT.

This clonotype was counted many times. The V and J genes are TRBV7-2 and TRBJ2-2; D not resolved. V was pared by 0 bases and J by 4 bases, with 6 bases between. Germline assignment: CDR1 SGHTA and CDR2 FQGNSA. CDR3 size: 14 residues. CDR3 nucleotide sequence: TGTGCCAGCAGCTTAGCTGGTTCCACCGGGGAGCTGTTTTTT. This translates into CASSLAGSTGELFF.

This clonotype has a count of ten or more. This rearrangement joins TRBV6-1 to TRBJ1-3, with 8 positions matching TRBD1. CDR1 is MNHNS, CDR2 SASEGT, per germline. After removal of 7 bases from V and 2 bases from J, the junction contained 7 bases not matched to a gene. CDR3 size: 15 residues. CDR3 region: CASILDRDTGNTIYF. As DNA, the CDR3 is TGTGCCAGCATTCTGGACAGGGACACTGGAAACACCATATATTTT.

The J gene is TRBJ2-5, the V gene TRBV10-3; 9 bases agree with TRBD1. V lost 6 bases to trimming and J lost 2 bases; unmatched junction nucleotides: 4. CDR3 length equals 14 residues. The germline CDR1 and CDR2 sequences are ENHRY and SYGVKD. The CDR3 DNA follows: TGTGCCATCAGCTCTGACAGGGGGCAAGAGACCCAGTACTTC. This sequence encodes CAISSDRGQETQYF.

This clonotype was detected once. The chain joins TRBV5-6 to TRBJ2-7; the D gene is possibly TRBD1 (6 bases). V lost 0 bases to trimming and J lost 5 bases, with 9 bases between them. The CDR3 sequence is 13 residues long. Germline V gives CDR1 SGHDT, CDR2 YYEEEE. DNA for the CDR3: TGTGCCAGCAGCTTGGCAGGGGTGCACGAGCAGTACGTC. Protein product: CASSLAGVHEQYV.

With regard to this clonotype: It is unclear where the CDR3 begins or ends on the DNA, so no DNA is shown, and the CDR3 is as TCRdb lists it. This chain uses TRBV7-3 with TRBJ1-1; TRBD1, the table's D call, was not compared with the DNA. The CDR3 length is 14 residues, termini included. Germline lookup yields CDR1 SGHTA and CDR2 FQGTGA. The CDR3 sequence: CASSVATGATEAYF.

This clonotype was found many times. The V gene is TRBV5-4, the J gene TRBJ1-3; 8 bases are a match to TRBD1. V was pared by 3 bases and J by 8 bases, with 7 bases of the junction left unmatched. Germline V gene sequence: CDR1 SGHNT, CDR2 YYREEE (reference sequence). The CDR3 has 14 amino acids. The CDR3 DNA follows: TGTGCCAGCAGCTCGACAGGGGCGCAGGACACCATATATTTT. Residues: CASSSTGAQDTIYF.

V is TRBV11-2 and J is TRBJ2-1; a possible D gene is TRBD2 (6 bases). Trimming cost V 5 bases and J 9 bases, with 8 bases left between them. The length of the CDR3 is 11 residues. Looked up from germline, CDR1 is SGHAT and CDR2 is FQNNGV. CDR3 protein: CASSRGIEQFF. CDR3 DNA sequence: TGTGCCAGCAGCCGCGGGATTGAGCAGTTCTTC.

This clonotype was found many times. This chain joins TRBV30 and TRBJ2-1; D possibly matches TRBD1 or TRBD2 (5 bases each). Germline loops: CDR1 GTSNPN, CDR2 SVGIG (reference sequence). Trimming shortened V by 8 bases and J by 7 bases, and 21 bases separated the two germline ends. The length of the CDR3 is 14 residues. This chain's CDR3 is CARDEGQGGNEQFF. Written as DNA, the CDR3 is TGTGCCCGGGACGAGGGTCAGGGTGGGAATGAGCAGTTCTTC.

The chain joins TRBV2 to TRBJ2-3; D remains ambiguous. This CDR3 has 18 amino acids. V was clipped by 3 bases and J by 2 bases, with 21 bases between them. From germline, CDR1 is SNHLY and CDR2 FYNNEI. CDR3 region: CASSELTSVYANTDTQYF. CDR3 DNA: TGTGCCAGCAGTGAGCTTACATCGGTTTATGCTAACACAGATACGCAGTATTTT.

This clonotype was detected many times. This chain links TRBV20-1 with TRBJ2-3, with 8 nucleotides matching TRBD1. The CDR3 loop spans 14 amino acids. CDR1 and CDR2 from the germline V gene are DFQATT and SNEGSKA (reference sequence). The V segment lost 2 bases and the J segment 10 bases; nucleotides outside the gene matches: 11. The CDR3 here is CSARQGQDLGAQYF. As DNA, the CDR3 is TGCAGTGCTAGACAGGGACAGGACCTAGGGGCGCAGTATTTT.

The rearrangement links TRBV14 to TRBJ2-3, with no clear D. Trimming took off 6 bases at V and 11 bases at J, with 24 bases between the two ends. The CDR3 has 15 residues. Germline CDR1 is SGHDN and CDR2 is FVKESK. The CDR3 loop reads CASRRTDTQNFRQYF. The CDR3 DNA follows: TGTGCCAGCAGACGGACCGACACCCAGAATTTTAGGCAGTATTTT.

This clonotype has only a few counts. The rearrangement links TRBV4-3 to TRBJ1-1; D gene ambiguous. CDR3 length: 17 residues. Per the germline V gene, CDR1 is LGHNA and CDR2 is YSLEER. With 4 bases removed from V and 3 bases from J, the gap between germline ends came to 21 bases. This CDR3 is CASSPREWTALDTEAFF. CDR3 in DNA: TGCGCCAGCAGCCCCCGGGAGTGGACCGCCTTGGACACTGAAGCTTTCTTT.

The chain couples TRBV7-2 to TRBJ2-7, with TRBD2 identical over 8 bases. CDR1 and CDR2 (germline): SGHTA, FQGNSA. This CDR3 contains 14 residues. V lost 4 bases and J lost 5; bases outside the gene matches: 7. The CDR3 bases are TGTGCCAGCAGCTGGAAGGGGACTAGGGACGAGCAGTACTTC. This gives the protein CASSWKGTRDEQYF.